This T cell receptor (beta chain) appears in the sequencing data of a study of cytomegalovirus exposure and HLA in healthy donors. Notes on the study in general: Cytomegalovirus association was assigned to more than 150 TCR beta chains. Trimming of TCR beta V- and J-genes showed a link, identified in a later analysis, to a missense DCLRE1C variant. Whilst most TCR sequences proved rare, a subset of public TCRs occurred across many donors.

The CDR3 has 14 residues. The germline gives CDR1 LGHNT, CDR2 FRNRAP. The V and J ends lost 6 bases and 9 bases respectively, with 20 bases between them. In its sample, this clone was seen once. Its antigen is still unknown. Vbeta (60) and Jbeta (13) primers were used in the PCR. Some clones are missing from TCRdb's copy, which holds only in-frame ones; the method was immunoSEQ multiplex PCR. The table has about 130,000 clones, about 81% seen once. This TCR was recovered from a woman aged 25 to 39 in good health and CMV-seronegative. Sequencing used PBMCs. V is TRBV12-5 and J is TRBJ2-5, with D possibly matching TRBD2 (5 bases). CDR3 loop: CASGRGGGGEAQYF. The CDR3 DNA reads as TGTGCTAGTGGCCGTGGAGGAGGTGGTGAGGCCCAGTACTTC. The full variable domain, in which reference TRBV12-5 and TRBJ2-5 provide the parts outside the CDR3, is DARVTQTPRHKVTEMGQEVTMRCQPILGHNTVFWYRQTMMQGLELLAYFRNRAPLDDSGMPKDRFSAEMPDATLATLKIQPSEPRDSAVYFCASGRGGGGEAQYFGPGTRLLVL.